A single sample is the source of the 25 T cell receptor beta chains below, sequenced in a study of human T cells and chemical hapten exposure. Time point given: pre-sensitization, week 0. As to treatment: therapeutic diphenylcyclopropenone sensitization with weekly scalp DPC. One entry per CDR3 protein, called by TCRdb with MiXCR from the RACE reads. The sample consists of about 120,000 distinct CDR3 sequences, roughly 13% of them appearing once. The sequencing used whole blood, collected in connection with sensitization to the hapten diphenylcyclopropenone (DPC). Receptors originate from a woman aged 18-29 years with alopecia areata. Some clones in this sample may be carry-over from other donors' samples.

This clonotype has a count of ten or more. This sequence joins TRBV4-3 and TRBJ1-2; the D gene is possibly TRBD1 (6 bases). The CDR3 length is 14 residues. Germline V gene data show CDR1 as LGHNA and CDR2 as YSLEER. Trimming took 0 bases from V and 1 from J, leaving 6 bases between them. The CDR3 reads CASSQDRGNYGYTF. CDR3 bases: TGCGCCAGCAGCCAAGACAGGGGTAACTATGGCTACACCTTC.

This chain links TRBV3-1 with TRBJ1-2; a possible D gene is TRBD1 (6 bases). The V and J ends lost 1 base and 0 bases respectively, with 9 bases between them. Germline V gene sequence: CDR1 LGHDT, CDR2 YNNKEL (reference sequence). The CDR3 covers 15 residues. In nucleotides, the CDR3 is TGTGCCAGCAGCCAAGTGCCAGGGGCTAACTATGGCTACACCTTC. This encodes CASSQVPGANYGYTF.

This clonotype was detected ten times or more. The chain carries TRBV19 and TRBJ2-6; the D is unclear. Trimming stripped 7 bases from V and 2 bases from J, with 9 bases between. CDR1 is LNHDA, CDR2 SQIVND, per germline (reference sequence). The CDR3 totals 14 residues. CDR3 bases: TGTGCCAGTACTGGGCCCGCTGGGGCCAACGTCCTGACTTTC. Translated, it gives CASTGPAGANVLTF.

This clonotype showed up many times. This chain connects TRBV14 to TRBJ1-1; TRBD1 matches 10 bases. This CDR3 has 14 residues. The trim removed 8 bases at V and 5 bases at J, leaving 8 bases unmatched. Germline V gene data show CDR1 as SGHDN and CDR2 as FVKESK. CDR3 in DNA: TGTGCCAGCGGACAGACAGGGGGCCGTACTGAAGCTTTCTTT. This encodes CASGQTGGRTEAFF.

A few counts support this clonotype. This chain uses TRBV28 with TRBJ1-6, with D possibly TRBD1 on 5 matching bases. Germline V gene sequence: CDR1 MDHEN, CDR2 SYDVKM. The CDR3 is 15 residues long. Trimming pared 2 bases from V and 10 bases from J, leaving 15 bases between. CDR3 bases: TGTGCCAGCAGTTTAAGATACTCAGGGATCTCACCCCTCCACTTT. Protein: CASSLRYSGISPLHF.

CDR3 sequence reads: CASSQDLRGPSGLRQFF. CDR3 DNA: TGCGCCAGCAGCCAAGATCTGCGGGGTCCTAGCGGGTTGAGGCAGTTCTTC. The chain carries TRBV4-1 and TRBJ2-1; 8 bases match TRBD2. CDR1 is MGHRA and CDR2 is YSYEKL in the germline V gene. The CDR3 spans 17 residues. Germline trimming cut 0 bases from V and 12 bases from J; bases unmatched to any gene: 16.

CDR3 protein: CASSVVSGTYNEQFF. The DNA for the CDR3 is TGTGCCAGCAGCGTAGTGTCAGGGACCTACAATGAGCAGTTCTTC. The chain uses TRBV9 and TRBJ2-1; tentative D call: TRBD1 (5 bases). CDR1 is SGDLS and CDR2 is YYNGEE in the germline V gene. The length of the CDR3 is 15 residues. The V end lost 0 bases, the J end lost 2 bases, and 9 bases lay between the germline ends.

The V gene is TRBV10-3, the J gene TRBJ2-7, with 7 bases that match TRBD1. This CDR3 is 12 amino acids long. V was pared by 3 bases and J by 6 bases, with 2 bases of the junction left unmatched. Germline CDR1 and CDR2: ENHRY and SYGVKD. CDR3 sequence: CAISDGTAEQYF. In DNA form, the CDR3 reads TGTGCCATCAGTGACGGGACAGCCGAGCAGTACTTC.

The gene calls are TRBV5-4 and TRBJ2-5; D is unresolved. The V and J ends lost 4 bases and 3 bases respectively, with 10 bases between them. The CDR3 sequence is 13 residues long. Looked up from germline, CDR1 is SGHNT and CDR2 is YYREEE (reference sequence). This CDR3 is CASSVDMEETQYF. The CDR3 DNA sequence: TGTGCCAGCAGCGTAGACATGGAAGAGACCCAGTACTTC.

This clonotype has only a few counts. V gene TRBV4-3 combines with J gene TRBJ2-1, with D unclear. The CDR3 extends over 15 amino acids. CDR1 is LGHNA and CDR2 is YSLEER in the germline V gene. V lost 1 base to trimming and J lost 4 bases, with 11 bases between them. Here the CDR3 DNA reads TGCGCCAGCAGCCAAGTGGGTGAAGGGTACAATGAGCAGTTCTTC. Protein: CASSQVGEGYNEQFF.

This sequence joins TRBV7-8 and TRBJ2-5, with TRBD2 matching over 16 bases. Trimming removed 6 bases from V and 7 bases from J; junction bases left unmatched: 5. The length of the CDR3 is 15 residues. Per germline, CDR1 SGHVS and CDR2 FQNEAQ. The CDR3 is CASSPGLAGGVTQYF. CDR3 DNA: TGTGCCAGCAGTCCGGGACTAGCGGGGGGGGTGACCCAGTACTTC. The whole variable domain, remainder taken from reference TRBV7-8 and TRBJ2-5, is GAGVSQSPRYKVAKRGQDVALRCDPISGHVSLFWYQQALGQGPEFLTYFQNEAQLDKSGLPSDRFFAERPEGSVSTLKIQRTQQEDSAVYLCASSPGLAGGVTQYFGPGTRLLVL.

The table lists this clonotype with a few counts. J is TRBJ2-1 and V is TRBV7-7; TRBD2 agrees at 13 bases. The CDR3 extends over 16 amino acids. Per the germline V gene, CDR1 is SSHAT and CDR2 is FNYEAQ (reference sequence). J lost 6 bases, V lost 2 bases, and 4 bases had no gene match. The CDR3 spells CASSLTSGGGSNEQFF. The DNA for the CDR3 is TGTGCCAGCAGCTTAACTAGCGGGGGGGGCTCCAATGAGCAGTTCTTC.

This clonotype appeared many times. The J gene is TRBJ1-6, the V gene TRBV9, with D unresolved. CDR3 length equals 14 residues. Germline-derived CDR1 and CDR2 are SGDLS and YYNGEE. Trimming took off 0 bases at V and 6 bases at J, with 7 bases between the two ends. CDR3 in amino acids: CASSVDGFNSPLHF. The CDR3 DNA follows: TGTGCCAGCAGCGTAGATGGGTTTAATTCACCCCTCCACTTT.

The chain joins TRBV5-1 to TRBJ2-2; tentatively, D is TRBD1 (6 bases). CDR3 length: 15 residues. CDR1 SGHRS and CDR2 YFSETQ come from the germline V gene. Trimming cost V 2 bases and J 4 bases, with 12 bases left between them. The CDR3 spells CASSFNREVTGELFF. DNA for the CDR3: TGCGCCAGCAGCTTCAACAGGGAAGTCACCGGGGAGCTGTTTTTT.

The CDR3 spells CASSLTGAGFTEAFF. The CDR3 nucleotides read TGTGCCAGCAGCCTAACTGGGGCGGGGTTCACTGAAGCTTTCTTT. The chain is built from TRBV7-9 and TRBJ1-1; weak D call: TRBD1 (5 bases). CDR1 is SEHNR, CDR2 FQNEAQ, per germline (reference sequence). This CDR3 region has 15 residues. Trimming pared 5 bases from V and 4 bases from J, leaving 17 bases between.

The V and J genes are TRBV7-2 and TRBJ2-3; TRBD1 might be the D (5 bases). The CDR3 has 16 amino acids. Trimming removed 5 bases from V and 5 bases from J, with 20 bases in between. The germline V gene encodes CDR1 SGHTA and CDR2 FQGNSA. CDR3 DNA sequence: TGTGCCAGCAGCACTACCATGTTACCAGGGATAGATACGCAGTATTTT. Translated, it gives CASSTTMLPGIDTQYF.

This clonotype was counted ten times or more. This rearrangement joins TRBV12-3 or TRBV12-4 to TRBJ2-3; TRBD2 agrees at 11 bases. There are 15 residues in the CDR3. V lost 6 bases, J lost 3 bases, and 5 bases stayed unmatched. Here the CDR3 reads CASRSVAGGTDTQYF. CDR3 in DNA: TGTGCCAGCAGGAGCGTAGCGGGGGGGACAGATACGCAGTATTTT.

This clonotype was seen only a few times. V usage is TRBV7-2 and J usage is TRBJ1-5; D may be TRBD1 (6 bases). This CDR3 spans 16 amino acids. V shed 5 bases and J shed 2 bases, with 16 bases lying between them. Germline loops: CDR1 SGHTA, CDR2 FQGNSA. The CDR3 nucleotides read TGTGCCAGCAGCCCGGACACCTCAGGGGGCAATCAGCCCCAGCATTTT. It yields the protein CASSPDTSGGNQPQHF.

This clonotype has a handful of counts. CDR3 coding DNA: TGTGCCAGCAGCAAGGGACAGGGGATCTCAGATACGCAGTATTTT. As protein: CASSKGQGISDTQYF. The V gene is TRBV6-2 or TRBV6-3, the J gene TRBJ2-3, with 10 bases identical to TRBD1. CDR3 size: 15 residues. CDR1 is MNHEY, CDR2 SVGEGT, per germline. The junction had 7 bases not matched to a gene; V was cut back by 6 bases and J by 4 bases.

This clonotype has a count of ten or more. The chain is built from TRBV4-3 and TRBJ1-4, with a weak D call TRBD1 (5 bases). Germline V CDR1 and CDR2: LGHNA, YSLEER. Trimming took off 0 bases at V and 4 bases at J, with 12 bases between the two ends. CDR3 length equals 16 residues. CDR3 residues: CASSQDLLGGNEKLFF. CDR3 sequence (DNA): TGCGCCAGCAGCCAAGATTTGCTCGGGGGTAATGAAAAACTGTTTTTT.

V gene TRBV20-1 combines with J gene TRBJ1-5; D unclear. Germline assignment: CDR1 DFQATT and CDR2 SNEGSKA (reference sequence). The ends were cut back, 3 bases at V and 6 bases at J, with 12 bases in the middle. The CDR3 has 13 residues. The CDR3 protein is CSASGGISQPQHF. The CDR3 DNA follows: TGCAGTGCTAGTGGAGGGATTTCTCAGCCCCAGCATTTT.

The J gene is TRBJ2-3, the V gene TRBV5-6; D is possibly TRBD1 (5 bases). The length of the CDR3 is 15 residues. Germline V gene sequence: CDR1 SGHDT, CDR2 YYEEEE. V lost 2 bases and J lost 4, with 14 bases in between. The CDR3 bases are TGTGCCAGCAGCTTTAGGGGTAGTAGTGCAGATACGCAGTATTTT. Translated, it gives CASSFRGSSADTQYF.

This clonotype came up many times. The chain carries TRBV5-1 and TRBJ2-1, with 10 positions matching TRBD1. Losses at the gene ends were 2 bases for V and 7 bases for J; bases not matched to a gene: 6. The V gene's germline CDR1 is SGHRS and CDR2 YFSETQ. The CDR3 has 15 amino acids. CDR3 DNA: TGCGCCAGCAGCTTTAAGGGACAGGGGTATAATGAGCAGTTCTTC. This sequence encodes CASSFKGQGYNEQFF.

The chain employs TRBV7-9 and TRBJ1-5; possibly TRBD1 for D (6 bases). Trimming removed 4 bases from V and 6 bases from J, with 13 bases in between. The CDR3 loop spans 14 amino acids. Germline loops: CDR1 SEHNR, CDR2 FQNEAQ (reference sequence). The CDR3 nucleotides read TGTGCCAGCAGCTCTGGGGGGGGCGGTCAGCCCCAGCATTTT. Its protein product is CASSSGGGGQPQHF.

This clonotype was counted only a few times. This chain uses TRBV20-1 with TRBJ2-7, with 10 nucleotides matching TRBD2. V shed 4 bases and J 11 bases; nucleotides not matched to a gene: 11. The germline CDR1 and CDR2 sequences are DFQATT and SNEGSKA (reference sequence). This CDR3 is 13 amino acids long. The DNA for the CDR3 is TGCAGTGCTATCGGGACTAGCGCAAAGCGAGAGTACTTC. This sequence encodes CSAIGTSAKREYF.